What follows describes a single TCR beta chain. Its antigen is unknown. This sample is drawn from a study of CD8 T cells in ankylosing spondylitis. Study-wide points: Reportedly, matched ankylosing spondylitis synovial fluid was significantly enriched for disease-linked clones. Some of the motif variants had earlier been found in reactive arthritis patients' fluid and blood. What appeared characteristic of ankylosing spondylitis blood was a TCR beta motif of fewer than ten highly homologous variants.

This CDR3 contains 16 residues. Germline CDR1 and CDR2: LGHNA and YSLEER. Trimming pared 0 bases from V and 0 bases from J, leaving 12 bases between. In making TCR beta libraries, quantitative 5'-RACE with molecular barcodes was used. TCRdb processed the 5' RACE reads anew with MiXCR; each CDR3 protein has one entry. This table has more than 650,000 distinct CDR3 sequences, over 9.5% appearing once. This chain joins TRBV4-3 and TRBJ2-7; D perhaps matches TRBD1 (7 bases). The sequencing input was blood, either unsorted or a sorted T cell fraction (not recorded which). The TCR comes from a male donor with ankylosing spondylitis. CDR3 in amino acids: CASSQDWRDSSYEQYF. The CDR3 nucleotides read TGCGCCAGCAGCCAAGATTGGAGGGACAGCTCCTACGAGCAGTACTTC.